This T cell receptor beta chain was sequenced during a study of blood T cell repertoires in COVID-19. Study background: The origin of the acute and convalescent COVID-19 samples was the United States, Italy and Spain. In each case, the material was cDNA or gDNA derived from T cells, B-cell-depleted T cells, or PBMCs.

Source study methods: Nucleated cell number was recorded as an estimate derived from reference gene primer amplification. TCRdb keeps only in-frame clones here, not all; method: immunoSEQ multiplex PCR. That table is the source of V, J and clone size, and D and trimming were worked out from the DNA. Of under 400,000 clones in the sample, roughly 87% were seen once. Germline loops: CDR1 SNHLY, CDR2 FYNNEI. V was cut by 6 bases and J by 4 bases, with 11 bases left in between. This CDR3 has 13 amino acids. Patients in Seattle were enrolled during active infection, then followed longitudinally. What was sequenced was peripheral blood. The rearrangement uses TRBV2 and TRBJ2-3; the D gene is possibly TRBD2 (6 bases). The receptor's source is a woman aged 60 to 75 with COVID-19, enrolled during active disease. CDR3 amino acids: CASRRGSPDTQYF. The CDR3, as DNA: TGTGCCAGCAGACGGGGGTCCCCAGATACGCAGTATTTT.